What follows is one T cell receptor beta chain and its context. Its antigen remains unknown. An amount of RNA that ranged from roughly 0.45 to 1 ug was reverse transcribed with random hexamers. immunoSEQ multiplex PCR amplified TCR beta CDR3 across 54 Vbeta, 13 Jbeta. TCRdb reprocessed the immunoSEQ multiplex PCR reads via MiXCR and lists one record per CDR3 protein. Of some 150,000 distinct CDR3 sequences in the sample, approximately 95% were seen once. The sample is drawn from a study of CD8 T cells in Susac syndrome. Study observations and caveats: Susac syndrome CD4+ T cell repertoires showed no clonal expansion.

Between the trimmed V and J ends, which lost 6 bases and 2 bases, there was a span of 10 bases. Germline V CDR1 and CDR2: DFQATT, SNEGSKA (reference sequence). This CDR3 spans 12 amino acids. In blood CD8+ and CD4+ T cells, TCR beta underwent sequencing. The sequenced material came from CD4+ T cells from PBMCs. This clonotype was sampled from a human donor with Susac syndrome. The chain is built from TRBV20-1 and TRBJ1-2, with no clear D. As DNA, the CDR3 is TGCAGTGCGGGCGAGGAGAACTATGGCTACACCTTC. Translation gives CSAGEENYGYTF.